This T cell receptor beta chain was observed in a study of T cells in localized non-small cell lung cancer. To note about this clone: The target antigen is unknown.

General study results and limits: Uninvolved nearby lung showed the greatest T cell clonality, exceeding that found in tumor.

Deletions cut 2 bases from V and 12 bases from J, with 8 bases between. Germline CDR1 SGHTA, CDR2 FQGNSA. This CDR3 has 12 amino acids. This table comes from immunoSEQ multiplex PCR, and its TCRdb copy is limited to in-frame clones, with some not included. The data hold over 8,000 clones, with 92% observed a single time. The sequenced sample was peripheral blood, obtained before any cancer treatment. The J gene is TRBJ1-6, the V gene TRBV7-2; D not certain. The TCR originated in a woman aged 40-69 years with stage I squamous cell lung carcinoma. CDR3 coding DNA: TGTGCCAGCAGCTTACCGCCCGGACCCCTCCACTTT. Translation: CASSLPPGPLHF.